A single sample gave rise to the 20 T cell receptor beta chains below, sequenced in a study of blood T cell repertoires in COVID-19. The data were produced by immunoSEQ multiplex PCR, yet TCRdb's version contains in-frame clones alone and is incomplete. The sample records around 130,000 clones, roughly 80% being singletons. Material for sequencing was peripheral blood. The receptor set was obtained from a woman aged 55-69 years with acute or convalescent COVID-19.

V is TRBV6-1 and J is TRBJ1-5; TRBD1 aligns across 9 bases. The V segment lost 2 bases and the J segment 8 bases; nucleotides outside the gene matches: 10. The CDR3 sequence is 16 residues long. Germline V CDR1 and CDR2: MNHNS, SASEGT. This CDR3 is CASSELRQGEREPQHF. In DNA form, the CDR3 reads TGTGCCAGCAGTGAACTTCGACAGGGGGAGAGGGAGCCCCAGCATTTT.

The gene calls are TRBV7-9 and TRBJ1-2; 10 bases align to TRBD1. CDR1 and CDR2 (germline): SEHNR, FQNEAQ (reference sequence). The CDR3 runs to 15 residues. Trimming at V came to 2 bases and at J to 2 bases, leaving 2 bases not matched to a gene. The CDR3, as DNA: TGTGCCAGCAGCTTACGACAGGGGGCGAACTATGGCTACACCTTC. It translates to CASSLRQGANYGYTF.

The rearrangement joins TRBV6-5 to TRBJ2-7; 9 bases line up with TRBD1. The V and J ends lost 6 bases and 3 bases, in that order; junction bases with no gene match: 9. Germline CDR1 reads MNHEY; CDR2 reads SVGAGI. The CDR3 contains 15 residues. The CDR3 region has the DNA TGTGCCAGCAGGGGGGAGGGACAGGGACGCTACGAGCAGTACTTC. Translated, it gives CASRGEGQGRYEQYF.

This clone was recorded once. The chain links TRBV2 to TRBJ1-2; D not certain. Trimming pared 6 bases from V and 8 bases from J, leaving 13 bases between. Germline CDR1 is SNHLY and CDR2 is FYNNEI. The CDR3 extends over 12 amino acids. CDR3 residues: CASSSEGAGYTF. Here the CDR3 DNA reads TGTGCCAGCAGCTCAGAGGGAGCGGGCTACACCTTC.

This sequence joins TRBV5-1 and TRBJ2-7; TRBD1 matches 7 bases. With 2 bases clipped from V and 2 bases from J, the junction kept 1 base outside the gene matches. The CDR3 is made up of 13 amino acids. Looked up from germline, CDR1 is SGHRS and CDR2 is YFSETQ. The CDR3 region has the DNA TGCGCCAGCAGCTTACAGGGGACCTACGAGCAGTACTTC. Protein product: CASSLQGTYEQYF.

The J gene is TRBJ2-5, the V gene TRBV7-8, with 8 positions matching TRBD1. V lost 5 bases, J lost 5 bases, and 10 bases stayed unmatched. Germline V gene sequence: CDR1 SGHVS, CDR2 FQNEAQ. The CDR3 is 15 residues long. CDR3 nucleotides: TGTGCCAGCAGCCTAGGGACAGGTGCTGGGGAGACCCAGTACTTC. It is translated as CASSLGTGAGETQYF.

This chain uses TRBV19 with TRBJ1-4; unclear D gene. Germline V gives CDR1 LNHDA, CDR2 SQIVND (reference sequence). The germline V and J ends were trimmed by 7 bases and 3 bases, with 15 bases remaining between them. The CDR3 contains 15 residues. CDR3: CASTPGKWSNEKLFF. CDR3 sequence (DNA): TGTGCCAGTACCCCCGGGAAGTGGTCTAATGAAAAACTGTTTTTT.

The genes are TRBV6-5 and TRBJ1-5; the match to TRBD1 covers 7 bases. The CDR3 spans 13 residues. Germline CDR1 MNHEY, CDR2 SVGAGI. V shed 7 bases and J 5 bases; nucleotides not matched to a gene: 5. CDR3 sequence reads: CASTDRKDQPQHF. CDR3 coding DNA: TGTGCCAGCACGGACAGGAAAGATCAGCCCCAGCATTTT.

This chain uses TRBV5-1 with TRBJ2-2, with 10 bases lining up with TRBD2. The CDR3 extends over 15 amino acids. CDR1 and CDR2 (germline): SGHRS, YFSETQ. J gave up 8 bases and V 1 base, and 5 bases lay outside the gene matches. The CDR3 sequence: CASSLPAGGPGELFF. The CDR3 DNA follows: TGCGCCAGCAGCTTGCCAGCGGGGGGGCCAGGGGAGCTGTTTTTT.

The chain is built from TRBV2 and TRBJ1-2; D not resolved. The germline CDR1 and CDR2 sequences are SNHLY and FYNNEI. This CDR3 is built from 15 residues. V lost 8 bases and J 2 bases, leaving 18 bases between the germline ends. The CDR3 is CASSSSFQANYGYTF. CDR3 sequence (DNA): TGTGCCAGCTCGTCCTCCTTTCAGGCGAACTATGGCTACACCTTC.

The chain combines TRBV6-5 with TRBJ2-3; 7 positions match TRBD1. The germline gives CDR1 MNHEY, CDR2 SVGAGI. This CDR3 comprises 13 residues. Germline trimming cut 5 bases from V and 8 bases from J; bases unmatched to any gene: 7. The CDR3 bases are TGTGCCAGCAGTCAGACAGGGCCGGGTACGCAGTATTTT. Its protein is CASSQTGPGTQYF.

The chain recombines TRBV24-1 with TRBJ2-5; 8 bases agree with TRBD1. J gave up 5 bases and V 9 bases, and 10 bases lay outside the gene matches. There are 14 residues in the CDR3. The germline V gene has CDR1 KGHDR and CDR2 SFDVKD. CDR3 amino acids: CATSPGQEYETQYF. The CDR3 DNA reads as TGTGCCACCTCTCCGGGACAGGAATACGAGACCCAGTACTTC.

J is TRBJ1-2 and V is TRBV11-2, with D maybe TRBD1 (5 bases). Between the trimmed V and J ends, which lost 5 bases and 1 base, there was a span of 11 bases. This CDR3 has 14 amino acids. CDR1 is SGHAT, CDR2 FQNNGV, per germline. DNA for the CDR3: TGTGCCAGCAGCCCAGGGATCGATAACTATGGCTACACCTTC. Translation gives CASSPGIDNYGYTF.

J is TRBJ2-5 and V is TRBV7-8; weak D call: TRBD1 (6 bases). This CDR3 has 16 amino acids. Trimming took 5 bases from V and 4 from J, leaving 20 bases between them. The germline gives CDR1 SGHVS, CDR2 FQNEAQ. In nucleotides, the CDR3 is TGTGCCAGCAGCCAGCCGGGACAAGGGCTCCGAGAGACCCAGTACTTC. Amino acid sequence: CASSQPGQGLRETQYF.

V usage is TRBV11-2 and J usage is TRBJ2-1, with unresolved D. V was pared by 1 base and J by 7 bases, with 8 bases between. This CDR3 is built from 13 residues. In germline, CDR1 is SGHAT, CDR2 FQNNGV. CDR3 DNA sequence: TGTGCCAGCAGCTTAGGGCCCAGAAATGAGCAGTTCTTC. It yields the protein CASSLGPRNEQFF.

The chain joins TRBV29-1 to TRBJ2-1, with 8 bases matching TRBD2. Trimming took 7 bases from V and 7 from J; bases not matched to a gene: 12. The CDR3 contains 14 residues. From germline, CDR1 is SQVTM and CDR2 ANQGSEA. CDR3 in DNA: TGCAGCGGTGCCGGGGGGGGCCCATCAAATGAGCAGTTCTTC. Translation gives CSGAGGGPSNEQFF.

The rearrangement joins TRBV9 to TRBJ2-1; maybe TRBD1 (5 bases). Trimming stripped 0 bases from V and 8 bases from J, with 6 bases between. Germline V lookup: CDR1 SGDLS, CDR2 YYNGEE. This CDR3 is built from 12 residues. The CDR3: CASSVVGDEQFF. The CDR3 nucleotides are TGTGCCAGCAGCGTAGTAGGGGATGAGCAGTTCTTC.

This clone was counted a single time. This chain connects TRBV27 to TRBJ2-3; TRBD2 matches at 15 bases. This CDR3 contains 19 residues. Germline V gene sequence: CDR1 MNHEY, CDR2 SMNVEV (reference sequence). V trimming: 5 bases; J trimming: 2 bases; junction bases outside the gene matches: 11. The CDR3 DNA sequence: TGTGCCAGCAGTCTATTAGGGGGACTAGCGGGGGGACTCACAGATACGCAGTATTTT. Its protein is CASSLLGGLAGGLTDTQYF.

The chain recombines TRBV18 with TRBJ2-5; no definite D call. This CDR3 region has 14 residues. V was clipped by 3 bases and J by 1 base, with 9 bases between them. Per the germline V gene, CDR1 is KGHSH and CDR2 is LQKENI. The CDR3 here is CASSPGQIQETQYF. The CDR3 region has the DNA TGTGCCAGCTCACCGGGCCAAATCCAAGAGACCCAGTACTTC.

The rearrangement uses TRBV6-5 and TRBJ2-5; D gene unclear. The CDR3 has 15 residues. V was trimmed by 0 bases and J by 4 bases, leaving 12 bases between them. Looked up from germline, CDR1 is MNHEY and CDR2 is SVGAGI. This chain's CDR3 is CASSYSNAVAETQYF. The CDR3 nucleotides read TGTGCCAGCAGTTACTCGAATGCGGTGGCAGAGACCCAGTACTTC.